These 4 T cell receptor beta chains share one sample of origin, sequenced in a study of metastatic and nonmetastatic thyroid tumors (TCRdb year 2020). No treatment had been received by any patient before thyroid surgery. The library was built by means of PCR. The sequencing machine was an Illumina HiSeq 4000. TCRdb trimmed public reads at Q25 via fastp, called clones via MiXCR and kept in-frame beta chains. The sample table holds around 65,000 clones, of which approximately 15% were seen once. Just over 6.5% of the sample comes from the top ten. What was sequenced was blood. These TCRs come from a male donor with papillary thyroid cancer or a benign thyroid nodule (not recorded which). Some clones in this sample may be carry-over from other donors' samples.

This clone was seen many times. V gene TRBV6-1 combines with J gene TRBJ1-1, with 7 bases that match TRBD1. V was clipped by 6 bases and J by 11 bases; unmatched bases: 15. The CDR3 loop spans 14 amino acids. Germline CDR1 MNHNS, CDR2 SASEGT. The DNA of the CDR3 is TGTGCCAGCAGAACAGGGGACAGCACGTTGTTTGCTTTCTTT. Amino acid sequence: CASRTGDSTLFAFF.

This clone has a handful of counts. The chain has TRBV10-1 and TRBJ2-4; the D gene is possibly TRBD2 (6 bases). The CDR3 is 14 amino acids. Germline V gives CDR1 WNHNN, CDR2 SYGVQD (reference sequence). Trimming removed 2 bases from V and 9 bases from J, with 14 bases in between. CDR3: CASSEGGGGGIQYF. The CDR3 nucleotides read TGCGCCAGCAGTGAGGGGGGAGGAGGAGGCATTCAGTACTTC.

This clone occurred many times. The CDR3 reads CSVDSQVNGYTF. The CDR3 DNA reads as TGCAGCGTTGATAGCCAAGTTAATGGCTACACCTTC. The rearrangement links TRBV29-1 to TRBJ1-2; D unresolved. Germline CDR1 reads SQVTM; CDR2 reads ANQGSEA. The V and J ends lost 3 bases and 6 bases respectively, with 11 bases between them. This CDR3 contains 12 residues.

This clone came up many times. The chain couples TRBV7-3 to TRBJ2-5; perhaps TRBD1 as D (5 bases). V was trimmed by 5 bases and J by 4 bases, leaving 11 bases between them. This CDR3 spans 13 amino acids. CDR1 and CDR2 (germline): SGHTA, FQGTGA. CDR3 in DNA: TGTGCCAGCAGCCCCTCAGGGTCAGAGACCCAGTACTTC. Translation gives CASSPSGSETQYF.